What follows are 20 T cell receptor beta chains derived from one specimen sequenced in a study of cytomegalovirus exposure and HLA in healthy donors. Researchers ran the PCR with 60 Vbeta and 13 Jbeta primers. Only in-frame clones appear in the TCRdb table, and some are missing; sequencing was by immunoSEQ multiplex PCR. The profile shows 60,000 to 75,000 clones, less than 80% of them singletons. The sample consisted of PBMCs. Receptors originate from a woman in her thirties or forties in good health and CMV-seropositive.

The chain recombines TRBV7-8 with TRBJ1-5; the match to TRBD1 covers 9 bases. This CDR3 region has 17 residues. V was clipped by 3 bases and J by 2 bases; unmatched bases: 8. Germline V CDR1 and CDR2: SGHVS, FQNEAQ. The CDR3 protein is CASSFLTGGSRNQPQHF. The CDR3 nucleotides read TGTGCCAGCAGCTTTTTAACAGGGGGCTCTCGCAATCAGCCCCAGCATTTT. The complete variable domain, with remaining parts taken from reference TRBV7-8 and TRBJ1-5, reads GAGVSQSPRYKVAKRGQDVALRCDPISGHVSLFWYQQALGQGPEFLTYFQNEAQLDKSGLPSDRFFAERPEGSVSTLKIQRTQQEDSAVYLCASSFLTGGSRNQPQHFGDGTRLSIL.

The chain combines TRBV7-2 with TRBJ2-7; 9 bases align to TRBD1. Per germline, CDR1 SGHTA and CDR2 FQGNSA. The V and J ends lost 0 bases and 5 bases, in that order; junction bases with no gene match: 17. The CDR3 totals 19 residues. CDR3 coding DNA: TGTGCCAGCAGCTTAGCGGGGAGGAGAACCGGGACAGGGTTTGACGAGCAGTACTTC. Its translation: CASSLAGRRTGTGFDEQYF. Using reference TRBV7-2 and TRBJ2-7 for the parts outside the CDR3, the full variable domain is GAGVSQSPSNKVTEKGKDVELRCDPISGHTALYWYRQSLGQGLEFLIYFQGNSAPDKSGLPSDRFSAERTGGSVSTLTIQRTQQEDSAVYLCASSLAGRRTGTGFDEQYFGPGTRLTVT.

This chain links TRBV27 with TRBJ1-2; TRBD1 aligns across 9 bases. This CDR3 comprises 14 residues. Looked up from germline, CDR1 is MNHEY and CDR2 is SMNVEV (reference sequence). J was trimmed by 8 bases and V by 6 bases; bases with no gene match: 10. The chain's CDR3 is CASRHTGGAGGYTF. DNA of the CDR3: TGTGCCAGCAGGCACACAGGGGGCGCCGGAGGCTACACCTTC.

As regards this clone: Other nucleotide sequences from this sample produce the same CDR3. The genes are TRBV5-4 and TRBJ1-2; no clear D gene. V lost 0 bases and J 1 base, leaving 25 bases between the germline ends. This CDR3 is 20 amino acids long. Germline assignment: CDR1 SGHNT and CDR2 YYREEE (reference sequence). Here the CDR3 DNA reads TGTGCCAGCAGCTTGGCCTTCTCGGCAGGTACCTTTTCAAGTAACTATGGCTACACCTTC. Translating gives CASSLAFSAGTFSSNYGYTF.

This clone has more than one count but fewer than ten. V usage is TRBV7-9 and J usage is TRBJ1-1, with D maybe TRBD1 (5 bases). Germline V gene sequence: CDR1 SEHNR, CDR2 FQNEAQ (reference sequence). This CDR3 spans 13 amino acids. The V gene lost 1 base and the J gene lost 11 bases, with 14 bases spanning the gap. CDR3 DNA sequence: TGTGCCAGCAGCTTAGACGACGGGGGTAAGGCTTTCTTT. This codes for CASSLDDGGKAFF.

This rearrangement joins TRBV27 to TRBJ1-2, with D possibly TRBD1 on 6 matching bases. Between the trimmed V and J ends, which lost 5 bases and 2 bases, there was a span of 15 bases. The CDR3 is 15 residues long. Germline V gene data show CDR1 as MNHEY and CDR2 as SMNVEV (reference sequence). In nucleotides, the CDR3 is TGTGCCAGCAGTAATAACAGGGATCCCAACTATGGCTACACCTTC. It specifies CASSNNRDPNYGYTF.

The chain uses TRBV6-1 and TRBJ2-7; the D gene is possibly TRBD1 (5 bases). Germline CDR1 and CDR2: MNHNS and SASEGT. V was shortened by 3 bases and J by 3 bases, with 12 bases between the two germline ends. This CDR3 has 14 amino acids. The DNA for the CDR3 is TGTGCCAGCAGTGATCCTGCACAGGACTACGAGCAGTACTTC. Protein: CASSDPAQDYEQYF.

The V and J genes are TRBV29-1 and TRBJ2-1, with 7 positions matching TRBD2. The CDR3 contains 14 residues. In germline, CDR1 is SQVTM, CDR2 ANQGSEA. Trimming removed 7 bases from V and 6 bases from J; junction bases left unmatched: 12. The CDR3 DNA follows: TGCAGCGCCACGTGGGGCGGGGGAGTCAATGAGCAGTTCTTC. It translates to CSATWGGGVNEQFF.

The chain employs TRBV6-5 and TRBJ2-7, with D unclear. Germline V gene data show CDR1 as MNHEY and CDR2 as SVGAGI. The length of the CDR3 is 13 residues. The V and J ends lost 0 bases and 3 bases respectively, with 6 bases between them. DNA for the CDR3: TGTGCCAGCAGTTACTCGGGCAGCTACGAGCAGTACTTC. Translated, it gives CASSYSGSYEQYF.

CDR3 residues: CASSFARGTDYGYTF. Here the CDR3 DNA reads TGCGCCAGCAGCTTCGCCAGGGGGACTGACTATGGCTACACCTTC. The genes are TRBV5-1 and TRBJ1-2; 7 nucleotides agree with TRBD1. Losses at the gene ends were 2 bases for V and 3 bases for J; bases not matched to a gene: 7. Per the germline V gene, CDR1 is SGHRS and CDR2 is YFSETQ. The CDR3 consists of 15 residues.

This clone showed up just a few times. The J gene is TRBJ1-1, the V gene TRBV6-5; the D is unclear. V was pared by 4 bases and J by 3 bases, with 12 bases between. Looked up from germline, CDR1 is MNHEY and CDR2 is SVGAGI. The CDR3 sequence is 14 residues long. The CDR3 spells CASSWREADTEAFF. DNA for the CDR3: TGTGCCAGCAGTTGGAGGGAGGCGGACACTGAAGCTTTCTTT.

The chain carries TRBV7-9 and TRBJ1-1, with D unclear. CDR3 size: 13 residues. The V end was cut by 3 bases, the J end by 4 bases, with 9 bases between. CDR1 is SEHNR and CDR2 is FQNEAQ in the germline V gene (reference sequence). The CDR3 DNA follows: TGTGCCAGCAGCTTCGCCGAGGGCACTGAAGCTTTCTTT. Protein sequence: CASSFAEGTEAFF. The variable domain in full, completed from reference TRBV7-9 and TRBJ1-1, reads DTGVSQNPRHKITKRGQNVTFRCDPISEHNRLYWYRQTLGQGPEFLTYFQNEAQLEKSRLLSDRFSAERPKGSFSTLEIQRTEQGDSAMYLCASSFAEGTEAFFGQGTRLTVV.

The rearrangement uses TRBV9 and TRBJ2-7; D is possibly TRBD1 (5 bases). V was pared by 0 bases and J by 3 bases, with 10 bases between. Germline V gene sequence: CDR1 SGDLS, CDR2 YYNGEE. The CDR3 runs 14 residues. The CDR3 DNA follows: TGTGCCAGCAGCGTAGGTGACCAGGGCTACGAGCAGTACTTC. It codes for CASSVGDQGYEQYF.

This chain connects TRBV2 to TRBJ2-1; 9 nucleotides match TRBD2. The germline CDR1 and CDR2 sequences are SNHLY and FYNNEI. V gave up 2 bases and J gave up 9 bases; unmatched junction bases: 5. This CDR3 has 14 residues. In DNA form, the CDR3 reads TGTGCCAGCAGTGAACCGGGACTAGCAGTTGAGCAGTTCTTC. Translating gives CASSEPGLAVEQFF.

The chain joins TRBV12-5 to TRBJ1-1; D ambiguous. The V gene's germline CDR1 is LGHNT and CDR2 FRNRAP. Trimming took off 0 bases at V and 1 base at J, with 9 bases between the two ends. The CDR3 spans 15 residues. The DNA of the CDR3 is TGTGCTAGTGGTTTGGTCCCGGGTGCGAACACTGAAGCTTTCTTT. It yields the protein CASGLVPGANTEAFF.

This chain connects TRBV12-5 to TRBJ2-3; 7 bases map to TRBD1. CDR1 is LGHNT, CDR2 FRNRAP, per germline. The junction had 15 bases not matched to a gene; V was cut back by 1 base and J by 2 bases. The CDR3 is 19 amino acids. Here the CDR3 reads CASGLASRTGAGDTDTQYF. Written as DNA, the CDR3 is TGTGCTAGTGGTTTGGCTTCAAGAACAGGGGCCGGGGACACAGATACGCAGTATTTT. Supplemented by reference TRBV12-5 and TRBJ2-3, the full variable domain reads DARVTQTPRHKVTEMGQEVTMRCQPILGHNTVFWYRQTMMQGLELLAYFRNRAPLDDSGMPKDRFSAEMPDATLATLKIQPSEPRDSAVYFCASGLASRTGAGDTDTQYFGPGTRLTVL.

The J gene is TRBJ1-2, the V gene TRBV5-1; D gene ambiguous. This CDR3 is 12 amino acids long. V gave up 5 bases and J gave up 8 bases, with 13 bases separating them. Germline CDR1 reads SGHRS; CDR2 reads YFSETQ. The CDR3 loop is CASSRQNKGYTF. CDR3 nucleotide sequence: TGCGCCAGCAGTCGTCAGAATAAAGGCTACACCTTC.

The chain is built from TRBV7-2 and TRBJ2-7; 7 bases align to TRBD1. V lost 3 bases, J lost 3 bases, and 2 bases stayed unmatched. CDR1 is SGHTA, CDR2 FQGNSA, per germline. This CDR3 spans 13 amino acids. CDR3 protein: CASSFGDSYEQYF. CDR3 coding DNA: TGTGCCAGCAGCTTCGGGGACAGCTACGAGCAGTACTTC.

This sequence joins TRBV7-8 and TRBJ1-1; D gene unclear. Germline-derived CDR1 and CDR2 are SGHVS and FQNEAQ. Trimming shortened V by 0 bases and J by 0 bases, and 8 bases separated the two germline ends. The CDR3 sequence is 15 residues long. CDR3 residues: CASSLAARLNTEAFF. The CDR3 DNA reads TGTGCCAGCAGCTTAGCGGCGCGGCTGAACACTGAAGCTTTCTTT.

This chain joins TRBV7-9 and TRBJ2-1; maybe TRBD1 (5 bases). Trimming left V 3 bases short and J 8 bases short, with 11 bases between. This CDR3 is 13 amino acids long. Germline V gene data show CDR1 as SEHNR and CDR2 as FQNEAQ (reference sequence). CDR3 DNA sequence: TGTGCCAGCAGCTTTACAGGTACCCATGAGCAGTTCTTC. Residues: CASSFTGTHEQFF.